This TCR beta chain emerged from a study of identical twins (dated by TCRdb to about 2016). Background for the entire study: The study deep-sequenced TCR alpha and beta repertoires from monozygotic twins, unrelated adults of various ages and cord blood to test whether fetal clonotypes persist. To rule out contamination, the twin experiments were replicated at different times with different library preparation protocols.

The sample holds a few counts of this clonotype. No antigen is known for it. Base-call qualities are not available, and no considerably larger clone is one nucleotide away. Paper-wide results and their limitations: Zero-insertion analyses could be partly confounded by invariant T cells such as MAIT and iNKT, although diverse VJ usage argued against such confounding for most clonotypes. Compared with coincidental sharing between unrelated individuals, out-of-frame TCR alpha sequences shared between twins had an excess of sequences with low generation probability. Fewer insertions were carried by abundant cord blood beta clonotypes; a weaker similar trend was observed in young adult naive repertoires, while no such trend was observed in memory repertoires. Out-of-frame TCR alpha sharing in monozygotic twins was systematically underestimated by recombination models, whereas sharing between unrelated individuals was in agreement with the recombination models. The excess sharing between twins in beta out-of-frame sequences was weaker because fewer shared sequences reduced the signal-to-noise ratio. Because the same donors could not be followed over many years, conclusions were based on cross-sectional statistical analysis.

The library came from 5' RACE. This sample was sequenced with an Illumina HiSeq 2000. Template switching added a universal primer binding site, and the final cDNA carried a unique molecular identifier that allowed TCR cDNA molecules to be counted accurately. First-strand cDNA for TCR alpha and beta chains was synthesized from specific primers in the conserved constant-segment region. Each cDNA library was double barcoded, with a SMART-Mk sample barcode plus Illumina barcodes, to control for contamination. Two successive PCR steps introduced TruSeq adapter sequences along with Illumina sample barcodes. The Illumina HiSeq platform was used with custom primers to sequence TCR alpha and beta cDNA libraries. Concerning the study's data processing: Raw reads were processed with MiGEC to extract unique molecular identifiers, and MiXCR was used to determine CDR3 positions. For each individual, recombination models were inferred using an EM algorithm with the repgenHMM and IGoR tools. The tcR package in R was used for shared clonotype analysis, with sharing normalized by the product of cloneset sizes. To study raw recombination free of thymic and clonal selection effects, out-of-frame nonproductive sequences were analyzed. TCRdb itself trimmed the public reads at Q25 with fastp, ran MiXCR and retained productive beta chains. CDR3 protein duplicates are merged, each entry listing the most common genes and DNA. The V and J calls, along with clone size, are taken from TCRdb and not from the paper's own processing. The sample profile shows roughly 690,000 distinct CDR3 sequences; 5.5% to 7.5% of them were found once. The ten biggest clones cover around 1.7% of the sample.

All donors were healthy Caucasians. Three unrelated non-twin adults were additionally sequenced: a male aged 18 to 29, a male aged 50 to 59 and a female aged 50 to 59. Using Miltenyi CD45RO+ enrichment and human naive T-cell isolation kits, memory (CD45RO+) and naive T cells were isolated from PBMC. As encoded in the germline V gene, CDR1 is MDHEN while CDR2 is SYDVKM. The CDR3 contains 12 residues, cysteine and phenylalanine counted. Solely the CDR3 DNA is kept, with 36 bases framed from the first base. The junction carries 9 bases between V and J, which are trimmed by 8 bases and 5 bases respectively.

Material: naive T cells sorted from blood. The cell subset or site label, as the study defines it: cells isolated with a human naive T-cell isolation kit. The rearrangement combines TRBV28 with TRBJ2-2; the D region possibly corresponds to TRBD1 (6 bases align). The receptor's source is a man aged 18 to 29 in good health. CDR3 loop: CASHRGTGELFF. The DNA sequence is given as TGTGCCAGCCATAGGGGGACCGGGGAGCTGTTTTTT.